Presented here are 30 T cell receptor beta chains from one specimen sequenced in a study of monozygotic twins with inflammatory bowel disease. TCRdb reprocessed the 5' RACE reads and keeps a single row for each CDR3 protein, giving no DNA. This repertoire includes about 330,000 distinct CDR3 sequences. The source material was blood. These receptor sequences come from a human donor with ulcerative colitis or Crohn's disease, or a healthy co-twin of an affected twin (not recorded which).

The chain couples TRBV12-3 or TRBV12-4 to TRBJ2-7; the D call from TCRdb, TRBD1, cannot be confirmed without DNA. The CDR3 is made up of 17 amino acids. CDR3: CASSSDWVSGEAYEQYF.

The chain joins TRBV11-2 to TRBJ1-1. Germline V CDR1 and CDR2: SGHAT, FQNNGV. CDR3 length equals 11 residues. Here the CDR3 reads CASSFHTEAFF. Full variable domain (missing parts from reference TRBV11-2 and TRBJ1-1): EAGVAQSPRYKIIEKRQSVAFWCNPISGHATLYWYQQILGQGPKLLIQFQNNGVVDDSQLPKDRFSAERLKGVDSTLKIQPAKLEDSAVYLCASSFHTEAFFGQGTRLTVV.

The V call is TRBV5-4, the J call TRBJ2-7; TCRdb designates TRBD1, a call that cannot be tested without DNA. Germline V gene data show CDR1 as SGHNT and CDR2 as YYREEE (reference sequence). The CDR3 length is 15 residues. CDR3 region: CASSFDRGGLYEQYF.

The chain links TRBV11-2 to TRBJ1-5; TCRdb returns TRBD1, unconfirmable since there is no DNA. This CDR3 has 15 residues. CDR1 and CDR2 from the germline V gene are SGHAT and FQNNGV. CDR3: CASSSGQGQGQPQHF.

The rearrangement uses TRBV20-1 and TRBJ2-4. The CDR3 is 13 residues long. CDR1 and CDR2 (germline): DFQATT, SNEGSKA (reference sequence). The CDR3 sequence: CSARDVAKNIQYF.

The genes are TRBV30 and TRBJ2-1; with no DNA, the TCRdb D assignment of TRBD1 cannot be verified. Looked up from germline, CDR1 is GTSNPN and CDR2 is SVGIG (reference sequence). The CDR3 is 14 residues long. CDR3 amino acids: CAWTFGSAPNEQFF.

V usage is TRBV29-1 and J usage is TRBJ1-1; TCRdb's assignment of TRBD1 cannot be checked, as there is no DNA. CDR3 length: 11 amino acids. In germline, CDR1 is SQVTM, CDR2 ANQGSEA. CDR3 sequence reads: CSVRQPTEAFF.

This sequence joins TRBV20-1 and TRBJ1-1. The CDR3 sequence is 13 residues long. The V gene's germline CDR1 is DFQATT and CDR2 SNEGSKA (reference sequence). The CDR3 sequence is CSAPHDLNTEAFF.

The genes are TRBV18 and TRBJ2-7; the TCRdb D gene call, TRBD1, has no DNA to confirm it. Germline loops: CDR1 KGHSH, CDR2 LQKENI. The CDR3 has 12 amino acids. CDR3 sequence: CASSTDSYEQYF.

The CDR3 here is CASSLSTVVDTQYF. The chain combines TRBV5-5 with TRBJ2-3. This CDR3 spans 14 amino acids. Germline V CDR1 and CDR2: SGHKS, YYEKEE (reference sequence).

This chain connects TRBV20-1 to TRBJ1-1; TCRdb names TRBD1, which stays unverified in the absence of DNA. The V gene's germline CDR1 is DFQATT and CDR2 SNEGSKA (reference sequence). This CDR3 has 13 residues. The CDR3: CSARTGEDTEAFF.

This chain connects TRBV12-3 or TRBV12-4 to TRBJ1-1. The length of the CDR3 is 14 residues. The CDR3: CASRLHREGTEAFF.

The genes are TRBV7-9 and TRBJ1-2; TCRdb designates TRBD1, a call that cannot be tested without DNA. Germline lookup yields CDR1 SEHNR and CDR2 FQNEAQ (reference sequence). The CDR3 is 13 residues long. CDR3 loop: CASSTGGSWGYTF.

The chain combines TRBV27 with TRBJ2-7; TCRdb outputs TRBD1, but without DNA this stays unchecked. The CDR3 runs to 14 residues. The germline V gene has CDR1 MNHEY and CDR2 SMNVEV (reference sequence). The CDR3 region is CASSSGQISYEQYF.

This rearrangement joins TRBV18 to TRBJ1-2; the TCRdb D gene call, TRBD1, has no DNA to confirm it. In germline, CDR1 is KGHSH, CDR2 LQKENI. The CDR3 has 15 residues. The CDR3 loop is CASSLDGEPNYSYTF.

The V call is TRBV10-3, the J call TRBJ2-4; TCRdb gives TRBD2 as the D gene, but with no DNA this cannot be confirmed. Germline V gene sequence: CDR1 ENHRY, CDR2 SYGVKD. The CDR3 consists of 15 residues. CDR3 protein: CAISEGPLAKNIQYF.

The chain uses TRBV7-3 and TRBJ2-1; absent DNA, TCRdb's TRBD2 call cannot be checked. The CDR3 is 16 amino acids. Germline loops: CDR1 SGHTA, CDR2 FQGTGA. The CDR3 loop is CASSQNPGLAGNEQFF.

J is TRBJ2-2 and V is TRBV10-2; TCRdb returns TRBD1, unconfirmable since there is no DNA. Germline V CDR1 and CDR2: WSHSY, SAAADI. The CDR3 sequence is 14 residues long. CDR3 loop: CASAGQGYTGELFF.

J is TRBJ2-7 and V is TRBV18. The CDR3 totals 14 residues. Germline V CDR1 and CDR2: KGHSH, LQKENI. The CDR3 here is CASSPTTGPYEQYF.

The chain is built from TRBV4-1 and TRBJ2-7; TCRdb calls TRBD1, which cannot be checked without DNA. CDR1 is MGHRA, CDR2 YSYEKL, per germline. The CDR3 runs to 15 residues. This CDR3 reads CASSQVAGQGYEQYF.

CDR3 sequence: CASSRGRAFNEQYF. The chain is built from TRBV4-1 and TRBJ2-7; checking the TCRdb D call of TRBD1 is not possible without DNA. CDR1 and CDR2 (germline): MGHRA, YSYEKL. The CDR3 totals 14 residues.

This chain joins TRBV11-2 and TRBJ1-2; checking the TCRdb D call of TRBD1 is not possible without DNA. Germline V gives CDR1 SGHAT, CDR2 FQNNGV. The CDR3 is made up of 13 amino acids. The CDR3 loop reads CASSLGGLYGYTF.

The chain combines TRBV28 with TRBJ1-1. The CDR3 has 14 residues. Germline CDR1 MDHEN, CDR2 SYDVKM. This CDR3 is CASSSLGYSHQAFF.

The rearrangement uses TRBV5-8 and TRBJ1-4; without DNA, the TCRdb call of TRBD1 cannot be checked. Germline assignment: CDR1 SGHTS and CDR2 YDEGEE. The CDR3 consists of 14 residues. The chain's CDR3 is CASSFSPGHEKLFF.

V usage is TRBV6-1 and J usage is TRBJ2-7; TCRdb returns TRBD1, unconfirmable since there is no DNA. Germline loops: CDR1 MNHNS, CDR2 SASEGT. This CDR3 contains 14 residues. This CDR3 reads CASTTGTAAYEQYF.

The chain is built from TRBV20-1 and TRBJ2-1; there is no DNA to check the TCRdb D call of TRBD2. The CDR3 has 14 residues. Germline CDR1 reads DFQATT; CDR2 reads SNEGSKA (reference sequence). The CDR3 reads CSARDPSGREEQFF.

The chain couples TRBV19 to TRBJ2-2; TCRdb's assignment of TRBD1 cannot be checked, as there is no DNA. This CDR3 spans 13 amino acids. Germline V gives CDR1 LNHDA, CDR2 SQIVND (reference sequence). The CDR3 is CASPSGVTGELFF.

This chain links TRBV5-1 with TRBJ2-1. Germline-derived CDR1 and CDR2 are SGHRS and YFSETQ. This CDR3 is 11 amino acids long. The CDR3 is CASSGWNEQFF.

The CDR3 loop reads CASSQEHWLTEAFF. The J gene is TRBJ1-1, the V gene TRBV4-1. This CDR3 has 14 amino acids. Germline V CDR1 and CDR2: MGHRA, YSYEKL.

The gene calls are TRBV28 and TRBJ1-5; no DNA is available, so the TRBD1 call from TCRdb remains unchecked. The CDR3 contains 16 residues. Looked up from germline, CDR1 is MDHEN and CDR2 is SYDVKM. The CDR3 reads CASSLGRRRGSQPQHF. The full variable domain, with the rest looked up from reference TRBV28 and TRBJ1-5, is DVKVTQSSRYLVKRTGEKVFLECVQDMDHENMFWYRQDPGLGLRLIYFSYDVKMKEKGDIPEGYSVSREKKERFSLILESASTNQTSMYLCASSLGRRRGSQPQHFGDGTRLSIL.